The 22 T cell receptor beta chains listed next were all sequenced from one sample in a study of T-cell reconstitution after alpha-beta-depleted transplantation in children (dated by TCRdb to about 2016). The library was built by means of PCR. The listed sequencing device is Illumina HiSeq 2500. Molecular barcoding was employed in the preparation of TCR libraries, with unique molecular identifiers being used to normalize TCRbeta repertoire quantification. The raw public data were reprocessed by TCRdb itself: fastp quality trimming at Q25, MiXCR clonotype calling, in-frame beta chains only. Identical CDR3 protein sequences are pooled into one entry, listed with their most common genes and DNA. Counted in this sample were 200,000 to 250,000 distinct CDR3 sequences; just under 8.5% of them appeared once. The top ten clonotypes cover 5% to 7% of the sample. Reading the label with the study, this specimen's treatment or condition is: allogeneic hematopoietic cell transplantation with graft depleted of TCRalphabeta T cells and CD19 B cells.

The sequencing here drew on PBMCs, mostly from graft donor cells, taken 180 days after TCRalphabeta/CD19-depleted stem cell transplant. These receptors all stem from a male patient younger than 18 who had a stem cell transplant for acute lymphoblastic leukemia, so the T cells may come from the graft donor.

A word on this clonotype: This may arise from a read error, as a much more abundant clone is one base away. The chain combines TRBV6-5 with TRBJ1-4; D ambiguous. Germline V lookup: CDR1 MNHEY, CDR2 SVGAGI. Trimming took 5 bases from V and 9 from J, leaving 16 bases between them. The CDR3 runs 14 residues. The CDR3: CASSPSGRWQKLFF. The DNA for the CDR3 is TGTGCCAGCAGTCCCTCGGGCCGTTGGCAAAAACTGTTTTTT.

There are many counts of this clonotype. The gene calls are TRBV10-3 and TRBJ2-6; no definite D call. This CDR3 spans 14 amino acids. Trimming stripped 6 bases from V and 3 bases from J, with 9 bases between. In germline, CDR1 is ENHRY, CDR2 SYGVKD. CDR3 in amino acids: CAISRRVGANVLTF. The CDR3 nucleotides read TGTGCCATCAGCCGCCGAGTTGGGGCCAACGTCCTGACTTTC.

This clonotype has at least ten counts. The rearrangement links TRBV18 to TRBJ2-7; 10 bases line up with TRBD2. CDR3 length: 16 residues. Germline CDR1 KGHSH, CDR2 LQKENI. Unmatched junction bases numbered 7, after V lost 2 bases and J lost 3 bases. In DNA, the CDR3 is TGTGCCAGCTCACCAGTTTCGTCTAGCGGGGGCTACGAGCAGTACTTC. Translating gives CASSPVSSSGGYEQYF. Supplemented by reference TRBV18 and TRBJ2-7, the full variable domain reads NAGVMQNPRHLVRRRGQEARLRCSPMKGHSHVYWYRQLPEEGLKFMVYLQKENIIDESGMPKERFSAEFPKEGPSILRIQQVVRGDSAAYFCASSPVSSSGGYEQYFGPGTRLTVT.

This clonotype was found many times. V is TRBV28 and J is TRBJ1-2; D is unresolved. The V end was cut by 6 bases, the J end by 4 bases, with 6 bases between. CDR1 is MDHEN, CDR2 SYDVKM, per germline. CDR3 size: 11 residues. CDR3 nucleotides: TGTGCCAGCAGAAAGGGCTATGGCTACACCTTC. Protein sequence: CASRKGYGYTF.

The chain employs TRBV6-5 and TRBJ1-1; 8 bases align to TRBD1. The V and J ends lost 8 bases and 5 bases, in that order; junction bases with no gene match: 7. The CDR3 has 13 amino acids. CDR1 and CDR2 (germline): MNHEY, SVGAGI. CDR3 sequence reads: CASQGADETEAFF. The CDR3 DNA follows: TGTGCCAGCCAGGGGGCGGATGAAACTGAAGCTTTCTTT.

This clonotype was observed at least ten times. The chain couples TRBV3-1 to TRBJ2-3, with TRBD1 as a possible D gene (6 bases). This CDR3 region has 17 residues. Trimming shortened V by 1 base and J by 4 bases, and 18 bases separated the two germline ends. Germline V lookup: CDR1 LGHDT, CDR2 YNNKEL (reference sequence). The CDR3 spells CASSQGFLGGGADTQYF. CDR3 nucleotide sequence: TGTGCCAGCAGCCAAGGGTTTTTAGGTGGGGGCGCAGATACGCAGTATTTT.

This clonotype was detected once. This may arise from a read error, as a much more abundant clone is one base away. The chain couples TRBV3-1 to TRBJ2-1, with TRBD2 as a possible D gene (6 bases). This CDR3 comprises 17 residues. Looked up from germline, CDR1 is LGHDT and CDR2 is YNNKEL (reference sequence). CDR3 loop: CACSQMGGLTHGNEQFF. The CDR3 nucleotides are TGTGCCTGCAGCCAGATGGGAGGACTCACCCACGGCAATGAGCAGTTCTTC.

Remarks on this clonotype: Given a much more abundant clone one base away, this may be a read error. The chain joins TRBV4-3 to TRBJ2-3, with a possible D match to TRBD1 (5 bases). Germline loops: CDR1 LGHNA, CDR2 YSLEER. The CDR3 consists of 12 residues. The CDR3 DNA is TGCGCCAGCAGCCCTGAAGGGGATACGCTGTATTTT. Its translation is CASSPEGDTLYF.

This clonotype was counted a few times. The J gene is TRBJ2-7, the V gene TRBV11-2; D tentatively reads TRBD1 or TRBD2 (5 bases each). The CDR3 has 15 residues. V was cut by 0 bases and J by 0 bases, with 9 bases left in between. From germline, CDR1 is SGHAT and CDR2 FQNNGV. The CDR3: CASSLEGRGSYEQYF. The CDR3 DNA reads TGTGCCAGCAGCTTAGAGGGACGGGGCTCCTACGAGCAGTACTTC.

The CDR3 DNA sequence: TGTGCCAGCAGCTTGTTTAGAGAAAACATTCAGTACTTC. Protein sequence: CASSLFRENIQYF. The chain carries TRBV5-4 and TRBJ2-4; D call uncertain. The CDR3 is 13 amino acids. V lost 1 base and J 5 bases, leaving 7 bases between the germline ends. The V gene's germline CDR1 is SGHNT and CDR2 YYREEE (reference sequence).

For this clonotype: Just one base apart from a much larger clone, this may be a read error. The V and J genes are TRBV5-6 and TRBJ2-7, with 8 positions matching TRBD2. J gave up 9 bases and V 1 base, and 6 bases lay outside the gene matches. The CDR3 has 13 amino acids. The germline V gene has CDR1 SGHDT and CDR2 YYEEEE. Written as DNA, the CDR3 is TGTGCCAGCAGCTTGATGACTAGCGCCGGGCAGTACTTC. Protein: CASSLMTSAGQYF.

This clonotype was seen ten or more times. The chain uses TRBV3-1 and TRBJ2-3; TRBD1 matches 8 bases. The V gene end was trimmed by 4 bases and the J gene end by 8 bases; junction bases not matched to a gene: 8. Germline V gives CDR1 LGHDT, CDR2 YNNKEL (reference sequence). CDR3 size: 14 residues. CDR3 protein: CASSPGQGAVTQYF. The CDR3 DNA follows: TGTGCCAGCAGCCCCGGACAGGGAGCCGTTACGCAGTATTTT.

Worth noting for this clonotype: This sequence may be a read error, since a much larger clone differs from it by one base. The rearrangement joins TRBV4-3 to TRBJ2-2; maybe TRBD2 (6 bases). Germline-derived CDR1 and CDR2 are LGHNA and YSLEER. This CDR3 contains 14 residues. V dropped 4 bases and J dropped 9 bases, with 15 bases sitting between them. In nucleotides, the CDR3 is TGCGCCAGCAGCCTCTCGGGAGACGCCTGGGAGCTGTTTTTT. The encoded protein is CASSLSGDAWELFF.

A note on this clonotype: This could be a read error, since a much larger clone is one nucleotide away. The chain joins TRBV27 to TRBJ1-1; 8 nucleotides match TRBD1. Germline V gene data show CDR1 as MNHEY and CDR2 as SMNVEV (reference sequence). This CDR3 spans 15 amino acids. Germline trimming cut 4 bases from V and 7 bases from J; bases unmatched to any gene: 11. The DNA for the CDR3 is TGTGCCAGCAGTTCCCGCAGGGGGCGGGTAGTTGAAGCTTTCTTT. Translating it yields CASSSRRGRVVEAFF.

This clonotype was observed many times. J is TRBJ1-6 and V is TRBV13, with 7 bases aligning to TRBD1. V lost 5 bases and J lost 5; bases outside the gene matches: 6. The CDR3 runs to 15 residues. Germline values: CDR1 PRHDT, CDR2 FYEKMQ (reference sequence). CDR3 amino acids: CASSLTGFDNSPLHF. CDR3 DNA: TGTGCCAGCAGCCTGACAGGGTTTGATAATTCACCCCTCCACTTT.

This clonotype was observed many times. CDR3 protein: CASSSTTGTSNQPQHF. CDR3 nucleotide sequence: TGTGCCAGCAGCTCCACGACAGGGACTAGCAATCAGCCCCAGCATTTT. V is TRBV4-2 and J is TRBJ1-5; 7 bases are shared with TRBD1. The CDR3 loop spans 16 amino acids. Per the germline V gene, CDR1 is LGHNA and CDR2 is YNFKEQ. J was trimmed by 0 bases and V by 5 bases; bases with no gene match: 7.

In this sample, this clonotype turned up many times. The chain couples TRBV7-3 to TRBJ2-3; D unclear. Between the trimmed V and J ends, which lost 2 bases and 1 base, there was a span of 10 bases. The germline V gene has CDR1 SGHTA and CDR2 FQGTGA. This CDR3 spans 15 amino acids. The CDR3 sequence is CASSLLGVGTDTQYF. The CDR3 DNA is TGTGCCAGCAGCTTACTGGGCGTAGGCACAGATACGCAGTATTTT.

This clonotype has ten or more counts. This rearrangement joins TRBV18 to TRBJ2-2; 10 bases align to TRBD2. Germline V gene sequence: CDR1 KGHSH, CDR2 LQKENI. The V and J ends lost 6 bases and 3 bases, in that order; junction bases with no gene match: 7. This CDR3 spans 16 amino acids. The CDR3 reads CASSLLAGSYTGELFF. As DNA, the CDR3 is TGTGCCAGCTCGCTACTAGCGGGGAGTTACACCGGGGAGCTGTTTTTT.

This clonotype was seen ten or more times. CDR3 coding DNA: TGTGCCAGCAGCCAAGCACGTTCAAACATTCAGTACTTC. Translated, it gives CASSQARSNIQYF. The J gene is TRBJ2-4, the V gene TRBV14; D remains unclear. V was shortened by 1 base and J by 6 bases, with 7 bases between the two germline ends. Looked up from germline, CDR1 is SGHDN and CDR2 is FVKESK. The CDR3 extends over 13 amino acids.

This clonotype has ten or more counts. The gene calls are TRBV3-1 and TRBJ1-2; 12 nucleotides agree with TRBD1. The CDR3 consists of 17 residues. Trimming removed 3 bases from V and 8 bases from J; junction bases left unmatched: 13. Looked up from germline, CDR1 is LGHDT and CDR2 is YNNKEL (reference sequence). The CDR3 DNA is TGTGCCAGCAGCCACGCCCCGGGACAGGGGGCGCATAGAGGCTACACCTTC. As protein: CASSHAPGQGAHRGYTF.

This clonotype was recorded many times. The chain joins TRBV25-1 to TRBJ2-2; tentatively, D is TRBD2 (5 bases). Deletions cut 0 bases from V and 3 bases from J, with 8 bases between. CDR3 length: 15 amino acids. CDR1 is MGHDK, CDR2 SYGVNS, per germline. In DNA form, the CDR3 reads TGTGCCAGCAGTGAATATCAGGAGGACACCGGGGAGCTGTTTTTT. This sequence encodes CASSEYQEDTGELFF.

This clonotype was detected many times. The genes are TRBV7-8 and TRBJ2-7; D ambiguous. The CDR3 has 13 residues. The germline gives CDR1 SGHVS, CDR2 FQNEAQ. The V and J ends lost 3 bases and 5 bases respectively, with 11 bases between them. The CDR3 protein is CASSLSGLHEQYF. The CDR3 DNA sequence: TGTGCCAGCAGCTTGTCAGGTCTCCACGAGCAGTACTTC.